The clone carrying this T cell receptor beta chain was counted many times. Its target is unknown. This sample is part of a study of response to subunit inactivated influenza vaccine. Study-level points and caveats: Each seasonal influenza vaccination recruits few new T cells, the authors suggested.

Germline loops: CDR1 SQVTM, CDR2 ANQGSEA. The trim removed 6 bases at V and 2 bases at J, leaving 9 bases unmatched. This CDR3 region has 15 residues. TCRdb called the RT-PCR reads again in MiXCR, with one record for every CDR3 protein. The sample has roughly 700,000 distinct CDR3 sequences; around 14% are singletons. The V and J genes are TRBV29-1 and TRBJ2-7; 11 nucleotides agree with TRBD2. Sequencing used PBMCs from blood, obtained around 14 days before vaccination. The clonotype was recovered from a man aged 45-60 years who received an inactivated influenza vaccine. DNA of the CDR3: TGCAGCGTCCTAAAACTAGCGGGAGTGGCCTACGAGCAGTACTTC. It codes for CSVLKLAGVAYEQYF.